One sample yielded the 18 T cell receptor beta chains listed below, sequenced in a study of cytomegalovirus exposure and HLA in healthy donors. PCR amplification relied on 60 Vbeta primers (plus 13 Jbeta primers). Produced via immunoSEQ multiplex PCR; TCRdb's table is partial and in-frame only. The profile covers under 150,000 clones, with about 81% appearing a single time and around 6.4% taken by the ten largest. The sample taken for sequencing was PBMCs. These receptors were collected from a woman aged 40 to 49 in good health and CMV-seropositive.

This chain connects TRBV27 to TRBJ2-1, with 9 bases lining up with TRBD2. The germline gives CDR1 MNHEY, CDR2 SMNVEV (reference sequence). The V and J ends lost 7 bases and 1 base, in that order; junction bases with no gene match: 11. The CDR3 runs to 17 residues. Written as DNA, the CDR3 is TGTGCCAGCACCACACGGCGGGAGGGCCTTTCCTACAATGAGCAGTTCTTC. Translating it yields CASTTRREGLSYNEQFF.

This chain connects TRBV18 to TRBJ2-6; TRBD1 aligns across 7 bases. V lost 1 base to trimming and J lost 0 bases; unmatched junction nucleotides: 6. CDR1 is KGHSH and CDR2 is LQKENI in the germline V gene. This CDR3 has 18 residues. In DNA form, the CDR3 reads TGTGCCAGCTCACCACTTGACAGGGTCCCCTCTGGGGCCAACGTCCTGACTTTC. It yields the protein CASSPLDRVPSGANVLTF.

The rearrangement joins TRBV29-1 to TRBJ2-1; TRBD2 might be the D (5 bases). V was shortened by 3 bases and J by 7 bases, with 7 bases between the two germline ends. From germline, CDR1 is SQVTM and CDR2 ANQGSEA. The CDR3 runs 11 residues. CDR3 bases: TGCAGCGTTGAGAGGGTTAATGAGCAGTTCTTC. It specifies CSVERVNEQFF.

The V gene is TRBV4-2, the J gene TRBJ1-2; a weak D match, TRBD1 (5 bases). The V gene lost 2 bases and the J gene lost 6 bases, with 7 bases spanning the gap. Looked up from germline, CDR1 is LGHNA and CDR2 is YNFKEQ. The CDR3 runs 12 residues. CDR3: CASSQNRNGYTF. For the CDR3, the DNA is TGTGCCAGCAGCCAAAACAGGAATGGCTACACCTTC.

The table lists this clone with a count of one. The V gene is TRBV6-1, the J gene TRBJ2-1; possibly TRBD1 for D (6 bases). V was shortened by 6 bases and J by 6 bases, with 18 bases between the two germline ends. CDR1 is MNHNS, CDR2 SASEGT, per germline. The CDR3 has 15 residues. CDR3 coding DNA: TGTGCCAGCAGCGACTTGGGACATCCGTCCAATGAGCAGTTCTTC. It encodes CASSDLGHPSNEQFF.

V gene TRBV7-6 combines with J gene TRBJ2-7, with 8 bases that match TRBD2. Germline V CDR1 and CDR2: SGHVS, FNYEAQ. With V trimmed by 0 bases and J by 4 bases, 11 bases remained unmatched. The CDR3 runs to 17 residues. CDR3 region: CASSLAAGTRSVYEQYF. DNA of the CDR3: TGTGCCAGCAGCTTAGCCGCCGGGACTAGAAGCGTTTACGAGCAGTACTTC.

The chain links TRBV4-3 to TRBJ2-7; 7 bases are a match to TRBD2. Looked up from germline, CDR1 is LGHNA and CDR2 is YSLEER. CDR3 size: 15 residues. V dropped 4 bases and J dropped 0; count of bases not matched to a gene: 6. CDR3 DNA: TGCGCCAGCAGCCCTGACCGGGACTACTCCTACGAGCAGTACTTC. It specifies CASSPDRDYSYEQYF.

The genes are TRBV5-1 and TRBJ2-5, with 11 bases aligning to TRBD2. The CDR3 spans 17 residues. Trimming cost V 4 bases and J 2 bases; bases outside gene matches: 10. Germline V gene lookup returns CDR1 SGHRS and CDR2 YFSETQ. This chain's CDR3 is CASSTGLAGLLQETQYF. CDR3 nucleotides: TGCGCCAGCAGCACCGGACTAGCGGGCCTTCTACAAGAGACCCAGTACTTC.

For the CDR3, the DNA is TGTGCCAGCAGCTTACTGACTCGGCTTAACAATGAGCAGTTCTTC. Translation gives CASSLLTRLNNEQFF. The V gene is TRBV7-2, the J gene TRBJ2-1; no definite D call. In germline, CDR1 is SGHTA, CDR2 FQGNSA. Trimming stripped 2 bases from V and 5 bases from J, with 13 bases between. This CDR3 comprises 15 residues.

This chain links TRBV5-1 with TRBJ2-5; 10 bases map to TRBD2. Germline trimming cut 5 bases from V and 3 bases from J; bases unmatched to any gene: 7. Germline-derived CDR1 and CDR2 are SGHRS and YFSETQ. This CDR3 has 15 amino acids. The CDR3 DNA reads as TGCGCCAGCAGAAGAGAGCGGGGGGGCGAAGAGACCCAGTACTTC. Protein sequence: CASRRERGGEETQYF.

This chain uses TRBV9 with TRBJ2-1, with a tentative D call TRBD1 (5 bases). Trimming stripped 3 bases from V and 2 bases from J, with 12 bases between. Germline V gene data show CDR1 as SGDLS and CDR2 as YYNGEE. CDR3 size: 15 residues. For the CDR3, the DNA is TGTGCCAGCAGCGCGGACACGACCCCCTACAATGAGCAGTTCTTC. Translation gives CASSADTTPYNEQFF.

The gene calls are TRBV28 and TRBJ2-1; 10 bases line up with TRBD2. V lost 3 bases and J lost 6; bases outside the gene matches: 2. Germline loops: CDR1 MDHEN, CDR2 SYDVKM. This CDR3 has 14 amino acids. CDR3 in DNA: TGTGCCAGCAGTTTCAGCGGGAGGGGCAATGAGCAGTTCTTC. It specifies CASSFSGRGNEQFF. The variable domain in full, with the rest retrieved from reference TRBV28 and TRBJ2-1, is DVKVTQSSRYLVKRTGEKVFLECVQDMDHENMFWYRQDPGLGLRLIYFSYDVKMKEKGDIPEGYSVSREKKERFSLILESASTNQTSMYLCASSFSGRGNEQFFGPGTRLTVL.

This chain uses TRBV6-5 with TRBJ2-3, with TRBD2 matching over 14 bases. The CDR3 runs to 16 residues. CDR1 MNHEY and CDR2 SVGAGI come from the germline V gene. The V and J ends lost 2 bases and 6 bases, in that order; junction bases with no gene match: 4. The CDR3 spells CASSYPGTSGSDTQYF. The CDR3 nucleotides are TGTGCCAGCAGTTACCCTGGGACTAGCGGGAGCGATACGCAGTATTTT.

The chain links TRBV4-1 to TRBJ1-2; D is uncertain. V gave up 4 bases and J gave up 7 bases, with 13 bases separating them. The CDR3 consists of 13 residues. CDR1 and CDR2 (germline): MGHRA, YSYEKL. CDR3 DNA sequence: TGCGCCAGCAGCCCCCCGGGGATCGGTGGCTACACCTTC. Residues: CASSPPGIGGYTF.

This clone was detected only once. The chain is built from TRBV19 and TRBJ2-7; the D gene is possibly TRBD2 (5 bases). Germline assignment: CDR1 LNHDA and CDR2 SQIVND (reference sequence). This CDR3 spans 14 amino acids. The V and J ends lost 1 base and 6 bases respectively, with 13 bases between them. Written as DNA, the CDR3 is TGTGCCAGTAGTATAGCTCGGGGTCTGTCCGAGCAGTACTTC. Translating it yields CASSIARGLSEQYF.

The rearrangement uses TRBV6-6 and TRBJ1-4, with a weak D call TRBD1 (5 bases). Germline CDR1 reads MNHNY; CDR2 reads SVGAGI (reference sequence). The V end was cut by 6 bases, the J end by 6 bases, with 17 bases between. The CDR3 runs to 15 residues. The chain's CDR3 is CASRSSGTFHEKLFF. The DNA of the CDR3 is TGTGCCAGCAGGAGCTCCGGGACTTTTCATGAAAAACTGTTTTTT.

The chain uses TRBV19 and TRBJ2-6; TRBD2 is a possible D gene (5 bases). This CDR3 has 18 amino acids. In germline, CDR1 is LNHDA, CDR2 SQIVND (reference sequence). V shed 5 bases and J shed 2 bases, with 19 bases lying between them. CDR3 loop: CASSLAFTRGAGANVLTF. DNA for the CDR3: TGTGCCAGTAGTCTAGCCTTTACCCGAGGTGCTGGGGCCAACGTCCTGACTTTC.

CDR3 protein: CASSLIGGGRGSTGELFF. CDR3 DNA: TGTGCCAGCAGCTTGATCGGCGGAGGGAGGGGGAGCACCGGGGAGCTGTTTTTT. J is TRBJ2-2 and V is TRBV5-8, with D maybe TRBD2 (7 bases). CDR1 is SGHTS, CDR2 YDEGEE, per germline. The CDR3 extends over 18 amino acids. V was pared by 1 base and J by 4 bases, with 20 bases between.